This T cell receptor beta chain is drawn from a study of blood T cell repertoires in COVID-19. The wider study: The United States, Italy and Spain were the sources of the acute and convalescent COVID-19 samples. From T cells, B-cell-depleted T cells, or PBMCs came the material, which was cDNA or gDNA.

Original methodology: For nucleated cells, counts were estimated from reference gene primer amplification. Profiled with immunoSEQ multiplex PCR; TCRdb holds only in-frame clones, not every one. D and trimming were read from the DNA, whereas the V and J calls and clone size are those reported in that table. The table records roughly 150,000 clones, roughly four fifths of them present only once. Looked up from germline, CDR1 is SGHRS and CDR2 is YFSETQ. V lost 0 bases to trimming and J lost 5 bases, with 11 bases between them. The CDR3 extends over 15 amino acids. This clonotype was obtained from a woman older than 75 with acute or convalescent COVID-19. Sequencing was performed on peripheral blood. The chain recombines TRBV5-1 with TRBJ2-2, with unresolved D. CDR3 DNA: TGCGCCAGCAGCTTGGGGCAGGTGTTTACCGGGGAGCTGTTTTTT. This sequence encodes CASSLGQVFTGELFF.